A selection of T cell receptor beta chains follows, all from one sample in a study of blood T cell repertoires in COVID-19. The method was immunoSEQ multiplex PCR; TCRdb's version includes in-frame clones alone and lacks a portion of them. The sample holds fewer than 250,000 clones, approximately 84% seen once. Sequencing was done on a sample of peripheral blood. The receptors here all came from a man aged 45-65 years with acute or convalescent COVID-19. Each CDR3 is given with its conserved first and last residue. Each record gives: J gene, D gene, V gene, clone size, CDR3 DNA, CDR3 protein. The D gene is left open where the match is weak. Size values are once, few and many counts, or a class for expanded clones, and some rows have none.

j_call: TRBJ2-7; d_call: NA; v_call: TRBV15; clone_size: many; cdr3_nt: TGTGCCACCAGCGCCCTGGGGCGGGAGCAGTACTTC; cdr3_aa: CATSALGREQYF
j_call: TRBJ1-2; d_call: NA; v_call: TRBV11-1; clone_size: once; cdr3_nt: TGTGCCAGCAGCTTATCACCAGAGGGCAACTATGGCTACACCTTC; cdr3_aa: CASSLSPEGNYGYTF
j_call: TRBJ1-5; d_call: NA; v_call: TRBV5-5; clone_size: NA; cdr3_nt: TGTGCCAGCGGGGCAGCGACGGGGCCCCAGCATTTT; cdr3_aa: CASGAATGPQHF
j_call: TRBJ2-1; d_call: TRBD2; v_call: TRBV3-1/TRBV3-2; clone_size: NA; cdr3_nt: TGTGCCAGCAGCCGCACGACTAGCGGGACAACCTACAATGAGCAGTTCTTC; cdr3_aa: CASSRTTSGTTYNEQFF
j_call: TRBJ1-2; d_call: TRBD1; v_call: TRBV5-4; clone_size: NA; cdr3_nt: TGTGCCAGCAACGACGCTGGGACAGGGCGATATGGCTACACCTTC; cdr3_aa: CASNDAGTGRYGYTF
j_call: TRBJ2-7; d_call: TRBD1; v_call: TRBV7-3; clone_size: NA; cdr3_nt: TGTGCCAGCAGCCCACCAGGCCGACAGGGACCCCACGAGCAGTACTTC; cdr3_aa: CASSPPGRQGPHEQYF
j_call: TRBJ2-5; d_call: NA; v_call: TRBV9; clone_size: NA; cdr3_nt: TGTGCCAGCAGCGCCCCACGGGAGACCCAGTACTTC; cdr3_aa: CASSAPRETQYF
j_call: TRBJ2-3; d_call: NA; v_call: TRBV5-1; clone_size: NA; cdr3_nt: TGCGCCAGCAGCTTGGCCCTCAGGGGGGGCACAGATACGCAGTATTTT; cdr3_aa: CASSLALRGGTDTQYF
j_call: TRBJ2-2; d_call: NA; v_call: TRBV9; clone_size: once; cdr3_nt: TGTGCCAGCAGCGTCCAGCCGGACTCAGCCCCCGGGGAGCTGTTTTTT; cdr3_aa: CASSVQPDSAPGELFF
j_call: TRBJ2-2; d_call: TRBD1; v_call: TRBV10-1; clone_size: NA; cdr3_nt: TGCGCCAGCAGTGCGACACAGGGGAAGTGGGGCACCGGGGAGCTGTTTTTT; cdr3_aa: CASSATQGKWGTGELFF
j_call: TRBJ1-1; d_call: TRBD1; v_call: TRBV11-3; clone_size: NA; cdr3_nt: TGTGCCAGCAGCACGGCGGACAGGGAGAACACTGAAGCTTTCTTT; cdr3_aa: CASSTADRENTEAFF
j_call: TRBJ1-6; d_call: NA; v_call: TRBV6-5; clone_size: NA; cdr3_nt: TGTGCCAGCAGTTACGGCGGGGTCGAGAATTCACCCCTCCACTTT; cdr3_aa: CASSYGGVENSPLHF
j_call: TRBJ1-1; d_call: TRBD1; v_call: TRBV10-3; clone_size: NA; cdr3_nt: TGTGCCATCAGTGAGACAGGGGGAACCACTGAAGCTTTCTTT; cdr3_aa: CAISETGGTTEAFF
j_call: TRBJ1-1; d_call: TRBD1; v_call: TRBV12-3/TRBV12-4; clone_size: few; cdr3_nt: TGTGCCAGCAGTAGACAGGGAAACACTGAAGCTTTCTTT; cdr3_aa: CASSRQGNTEAFF
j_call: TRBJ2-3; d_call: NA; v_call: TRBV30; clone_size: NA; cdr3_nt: TGTGCCTGGAGTCAGTACACAGATACGCAGTATTTT; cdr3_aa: CAWSQYTDTQYF
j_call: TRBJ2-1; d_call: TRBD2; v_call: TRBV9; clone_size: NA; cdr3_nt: TGTGCCAGCAGCAGTAGCGGGGGGCTCTACAATGAGCAGTTCTTC; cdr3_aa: CASSSSGGLYNEQFF
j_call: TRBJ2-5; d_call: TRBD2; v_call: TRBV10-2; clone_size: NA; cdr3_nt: TGCGCCACCTGTGAGCTAGCGGGAGGGCCCTCGCGAGAGACCCAGTACTTC; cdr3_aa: CATCELAGGPSRETQYF
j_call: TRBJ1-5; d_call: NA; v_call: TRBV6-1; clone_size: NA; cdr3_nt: TGTGCCAGCAGTGAAAATCTCCTCCAACAGGCGAATCAGCCCCAGCATTTT; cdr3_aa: CASSENLLQQANQPQHF
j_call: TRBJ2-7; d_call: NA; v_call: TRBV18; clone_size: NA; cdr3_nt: TGTGCCAGCCCACCAGGCAAATTGTCGTACGAGCAGTACTTC; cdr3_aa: CASPPGKLSYEQYF
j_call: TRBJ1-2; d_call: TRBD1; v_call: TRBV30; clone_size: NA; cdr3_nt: TGTGCCTGGAGTCCTACAGGGGGCGCGAGAGGCTACACCTTC; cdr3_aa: CAWSPTGGARGYTF
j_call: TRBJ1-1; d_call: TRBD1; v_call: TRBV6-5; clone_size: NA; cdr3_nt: TGTGCCAGCAGTTATCAGATGGGACAGGGGGCGACTGAAGCTTTCTTT; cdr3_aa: CASSYQMGQGATEAFF
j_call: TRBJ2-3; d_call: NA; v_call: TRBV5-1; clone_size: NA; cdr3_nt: TGCGCCAGCAGCACCCGACTACAATTTACAGATACGCAGTATTTT; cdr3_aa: CASSTRLQFTDTQYF